This T cell receptor beta chain appears in the sequencing data of a study of T-cell memory formation after mild COVID-19. Germline V gene lookup returns CDR1 SQVTM and CDR2 ANQGSEA. The ends were cut back, 1 base at V and 8 bases at J, with 11 bases in the middle. The CDR3 consists of 13 residues. TCRdb reanalysed the 5' RACE reads using MiXCR and keeps one entry per CDR3 protein. The sample gives 170,000 or so distinct CDR3 sequences, around 21% of which show up once; 20% to 25% is in the top ten. The source of this sequence is an adult woman who had mild COVID-19 (a few samples of this study predate the infection). Cell type and time point are not known. Sequenced: PBMCs or a T cell subset sorted from them (not recorded which). This chain uses TRBV29-1 with TRBJ2-2; D gene ambiguous. CDR3 residues: CSVEVDRAGELFF. The DNA of the CDR3 is TGCAGCGTTGAAGTAGATAGGGCGGGGGAGCTGTTTTTT.